This paragraph reports one T cell receptor beta chain. Antigen unknown. Other DNA sequences within the sample encode an identical CDR3. The data belong to a study of cytomegalovirus exposure and HLA in healthy donors. Regarding the study as a whole: Analysis performed later found around 15,000 TCR beta sequences associated with HLA alleles at 0.05 false discovery rate.

Trimming pared 1 base from V and 0 bases from J, leaving 10 bases between. There are 15 residues in the CDR3. The germline V gene has CDR1 LNHDA and CDR2 SQIVND (reference sequence). PCR employed 60 Vbeta and 13 Jbeta primers. Only in-frame clones appear in the TCRdb table, and some are missing; sequencing was by immunoSEQ multiplex PCR. The repertoire holds about 160,000 clones, around 80% seen once, with around 6.5% in the top ten. The sequenced sample consisted of PBMCs. The chain employs TRBV19 and TRBJ2-7; TRBD2 might be the D (6 bases). The clonotype originates from a male donor in good health and CMV-seropositive. CDR3 amino acids: CASSIGRGSSYEQYF. CDR3 nucleotides: TGTGCCAGTAGTATAGGACGGGGGAGCTCCTACGAGCAGTACTTC.